This T cell receptor beta chain was identified in a study of blood T cell repertoires in COVID-19. Study-wide context: T cells, B-cell-depleted T cells, or PBMCs supplied cDNA or gDNA.

Under the authors' procedure: The authors estimated nucleated cell counts from reference gene primer amplification. Data came from immunoSEQ multiplex PCR; TCRdb stores just in-frame clones and leaves some out. D and trimming come from the DNA, and the V and J calls and clone size come from that table. The table shows some 3,000 clones, with 80% to 90% occurring only once. This CDR3 contains 15 residues. V lost 0 bases and J lost 4; bases outside the gene matches: 2. Germline-derived CDR1 and CDR2 are LGHNA and YNFKEQ. The J gene is TRBJ2-3, the V gene TRBV4-2; 9 positions match TRBD2. The source material was peripheral blood. The TCR sequence derives from a human donor with active COVID-19. The donor label of this sample is uncertain. CDR3 amino acids: CASSQDSGGADTQYF. The DNA for the CDR3 is TGTGCCAGCAGCCAAGATAGCGGGGGTGCAGATACGCAGTATTTT.